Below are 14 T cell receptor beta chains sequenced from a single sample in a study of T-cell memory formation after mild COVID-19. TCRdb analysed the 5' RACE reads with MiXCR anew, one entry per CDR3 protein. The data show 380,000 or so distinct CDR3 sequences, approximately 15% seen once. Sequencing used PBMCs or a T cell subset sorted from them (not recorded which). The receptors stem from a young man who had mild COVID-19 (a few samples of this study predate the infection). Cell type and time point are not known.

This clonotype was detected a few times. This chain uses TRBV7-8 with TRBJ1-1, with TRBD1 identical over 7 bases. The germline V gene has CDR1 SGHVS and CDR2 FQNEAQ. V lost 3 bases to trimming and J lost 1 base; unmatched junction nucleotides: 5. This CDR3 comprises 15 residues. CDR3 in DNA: TGTGCCAGCAGCTTGTACAGGGGCTCGAACACTGAAGCTTTCTTT. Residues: CASSLYRGSNTEAFF.

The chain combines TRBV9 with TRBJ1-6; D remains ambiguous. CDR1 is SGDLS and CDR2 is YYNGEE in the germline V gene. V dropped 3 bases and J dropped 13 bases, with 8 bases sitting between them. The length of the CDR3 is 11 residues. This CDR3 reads CASSEPGPLHF. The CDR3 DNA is TGTGCCAGCAGCGAGCCGGGTCCCCTCCACTTT.

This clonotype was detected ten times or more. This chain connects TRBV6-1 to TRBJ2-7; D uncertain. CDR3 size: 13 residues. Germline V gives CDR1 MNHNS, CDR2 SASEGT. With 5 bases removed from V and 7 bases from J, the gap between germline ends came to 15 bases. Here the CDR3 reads CASSHPQWLEQYV. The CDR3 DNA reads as TGTGCCAGCAGTCACCCTCAGTGGTTGGAGCAGTACGTC.

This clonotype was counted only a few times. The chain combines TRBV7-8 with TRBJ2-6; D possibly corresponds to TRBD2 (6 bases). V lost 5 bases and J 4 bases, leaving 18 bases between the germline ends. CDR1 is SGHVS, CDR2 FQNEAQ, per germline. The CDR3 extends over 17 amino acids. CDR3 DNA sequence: TGTGCCAGCAGCCTCGTTGGCGGGGCCCCGGGGGCCAACGTCCTGACTTTC. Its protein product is CASSLVGGAPGANVLTF. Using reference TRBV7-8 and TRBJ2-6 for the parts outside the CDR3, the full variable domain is GAGVSQSPRYKVAKRGQDVALRCDPISGHVSLFWYQQALGQGPEFLTYFQNEAQLDKSGLPSDRFFAERPEGSVSTLKIQRTQQEDSAVYLCASSLVGGAPGANVLTFGAGSRLTVL.

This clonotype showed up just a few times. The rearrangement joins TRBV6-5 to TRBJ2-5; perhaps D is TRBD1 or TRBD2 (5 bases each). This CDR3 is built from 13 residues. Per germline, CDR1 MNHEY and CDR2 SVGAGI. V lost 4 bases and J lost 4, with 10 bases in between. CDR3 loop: CASSSAGRETQYF. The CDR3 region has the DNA TGTGCCAGCAGTTCCGCAGGGAGAGAGACCCAGTACTTC.

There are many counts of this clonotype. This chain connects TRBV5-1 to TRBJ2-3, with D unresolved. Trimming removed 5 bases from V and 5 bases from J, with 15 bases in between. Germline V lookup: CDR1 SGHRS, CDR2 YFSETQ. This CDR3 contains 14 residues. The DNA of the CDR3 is TGCGCCAGCAGTGGAGATTCTCGGAGAGATACGCAGTATTTT. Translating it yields CASSGDSRRDTQYF.

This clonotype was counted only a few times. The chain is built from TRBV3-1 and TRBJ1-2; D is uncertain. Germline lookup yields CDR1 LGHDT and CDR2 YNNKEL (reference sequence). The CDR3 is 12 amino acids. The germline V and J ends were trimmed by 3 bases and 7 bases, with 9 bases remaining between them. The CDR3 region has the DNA TGTGCCAGCAGCCAGCCTCATGGTGGCTACACCTTC. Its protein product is CASSQPHGGYTF. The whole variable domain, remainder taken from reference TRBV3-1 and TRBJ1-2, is DTAVSQTPKYLVTQMGNDKSIKCEQNLGHDTMYWYKQDSKKFLKIMFSYNNKELIINETVPNRFSPKSPDKAHLNLHINSLELGDSAVYFCASSQPHGGYTFGSGTRLTVV.

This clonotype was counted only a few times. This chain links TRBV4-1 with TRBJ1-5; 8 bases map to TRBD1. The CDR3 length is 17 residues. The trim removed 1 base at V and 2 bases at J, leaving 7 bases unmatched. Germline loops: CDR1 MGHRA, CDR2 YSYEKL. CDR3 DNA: TGCGCCAGCAGCCAAGTATCAGGGGGCAAGCGCAATCAGCCCCAGCATTTT. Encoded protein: CASSQVSGGKRNQPQHF.

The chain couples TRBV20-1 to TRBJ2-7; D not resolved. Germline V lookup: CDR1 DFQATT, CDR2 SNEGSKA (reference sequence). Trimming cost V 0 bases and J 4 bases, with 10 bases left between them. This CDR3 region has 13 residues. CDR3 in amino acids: CSARDPVSYEQYF. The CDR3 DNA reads TGCAGTGCTAGAGATCCTGTCAGTTACGAGCAGTACTTC.

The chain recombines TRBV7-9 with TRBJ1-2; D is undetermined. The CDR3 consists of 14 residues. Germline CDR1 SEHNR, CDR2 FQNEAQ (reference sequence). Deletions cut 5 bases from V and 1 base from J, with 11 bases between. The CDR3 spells CASSQSGFNYGYTF. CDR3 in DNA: TGTGCCAGCAGCCAGAGCGGGTTTAACTATGGCTACACCTTC.

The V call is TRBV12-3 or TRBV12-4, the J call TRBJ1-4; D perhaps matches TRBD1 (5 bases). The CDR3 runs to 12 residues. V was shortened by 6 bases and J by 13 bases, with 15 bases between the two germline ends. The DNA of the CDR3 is TGTGCCAGCAGACTTAGGACAAACGGACTGTTTTTT. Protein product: CASRLRTNGLFF.

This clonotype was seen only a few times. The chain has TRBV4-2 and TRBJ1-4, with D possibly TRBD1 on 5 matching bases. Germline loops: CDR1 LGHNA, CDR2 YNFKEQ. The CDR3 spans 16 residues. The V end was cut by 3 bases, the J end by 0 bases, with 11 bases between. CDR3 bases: TGTGCCAGCAGCCAGCAGTGGGGGACAACTAATGAAAAACTGTTTTTT. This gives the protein CASSQQWGTTNEKLFF.

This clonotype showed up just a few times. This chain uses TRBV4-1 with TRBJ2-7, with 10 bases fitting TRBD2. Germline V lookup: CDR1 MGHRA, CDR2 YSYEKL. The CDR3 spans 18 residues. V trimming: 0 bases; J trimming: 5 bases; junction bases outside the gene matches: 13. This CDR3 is CASSQDGSGGRWDHEQYV. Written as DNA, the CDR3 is TGCGCCAGCAGCCAAGACGGTAGCGGGGGGAGGTGGGATCACGAGCAGTACGTC.

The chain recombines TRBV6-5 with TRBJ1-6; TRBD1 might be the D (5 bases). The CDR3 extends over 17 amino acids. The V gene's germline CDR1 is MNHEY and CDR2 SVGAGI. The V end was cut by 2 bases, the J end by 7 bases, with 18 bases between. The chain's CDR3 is CASSYAVVRGANSPLHF. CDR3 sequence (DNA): TGTGCCAGCAGTTACGCGGTTGTTAGGGGTGCAAATTCACCCCTCCACTTT.